Following are 13 T cell receptor beta chains from one sample sequenced in a study of regulatory T cells in long-lasting Graves disease. Construction of the TCR beta libraries employed iRepertoire HTBI primers in conjunction with Arm-PCR of CDR3 regions. From the multiplex PCR reads, TCRdb called clonotypes with MiXCR, one entry per CDR3 protein. The table records hundreds of thousands of distinct CDR3 sequences, roughly 23% of them present only once. Time point: persistent/refractory GD, antithyroid drugs over 5 years with positive TRAb. TCR sequences were obtained from RNA taken from PBMCs. This material consisted of peripheral blood mononuclear cells (PBMCs), taken when the disease was refractory, from a patient treated with antithyroid drugs. These receptors originate from a female donor with Graves disease.

This clonotype was found a few times. The genes are TRBV20-1 and TRBJ1-1; D might be TRBD1 (5 bases). V was cut by 1 base and J by 5 bases, with 11 bases left in between. CDR3 length: 13 amino acids. Germline CDR1 and CDR2: DFQATT and SNEGSKA (reference sequence). CDR3 sequence: CSARGQGWTEAFF. DNA for the CDR3: TGCAGTGCTAGAGGTCAGGGTTGGACTGAAGCTTTCTTT.

The sample holds many counts of this clonotype. The J gene is TRBJ1-2, the V gene TRBV11-3; the D is unclear. This CDR3 contains 15 residues. With 4 bases removed from V and 6 bases from J, the gap between germline ends came to 18 bases. Germline loops: CDR1 SGHNT, CDR2 YENEEA. The chain's CDR3 is CASSSVLRPFNGYTF. The CDR3 DNA sequence: TGTGCCAGCAGCTCTGTTCTGCGACCTTTTAATGGCTACACCTTC.

In the case of this clonotype: A much more abundant neighbour one base away suggests this may be a read error. No conserved phenylalanine or tryptophan ends this CDR3, so it is likely a read error. V gene TRBV20-1 combines with J gene TRBJ1-4; unclear D gene. The V gene's germline CDR1 is DFQATT and CDR2 SNEGSKA (reference sequence). CDR3 length: 14 amino acids. The ends were cut back, 6 bases at V and 5 bases at J, with 16 bases in the middle. CDR3 nucleotide sequence: TGCAGTGCCCCCGAGGCCTCCCGGAATGAAAAACTGTTTTTA. It specifies CSAPEASRNEKLFL.

The chain uses TRBV5-4 and TRBJ2-5; 8 bases match TRBD1. Germline V gene lookup returns CDR1 SGHNT and CDR2 YYREEE (reference sequence). The CDR3 runs to 15 residues. V trimming: 0 bases; J trimming: 5 bases; junction bases outside the gene matches: 6. For the CDR3, the DNA is TGTGCCAGCAGCTTGGCGCAGGGGGCTTCGGAGACCCAGTACTTC. Amino acids: CASSLAQGASETQYF.

This clonotype was counted between two and nine times. CDR3 nucleotides: TGTGCCAGCAGCCCCACAGGGGGAGCCGAAGCTTTCTTT. Amino acids: CASSPTGGAEAFF. V gene TRBV7-2 combines with J gene TRBJ1-1; TRBD1 matches at 8 bases. The CDR3 totals 13 residues. CDR1 and CDR2 from the germline V gene are SGHTA and FQGNSA. V lost 5 bases to trimming and J lost 8 bases; unmatched junction nucleotides: 7. Drawing the rest from reference TRBV7-2 and TRBJ1-1, the complete variable domain is GAGVSQSPSNKVTEKGKDVELRCDPISGHTALYWYRQSLGQGLEFLIYFQGNSAPDKSGLPSDRFSAERTGGSVSTLTIQRTQQEDSAVYLCASSPTGGAEAFFGQGTRLTVV.

In this sample, this clonotype turned up many times. The V call is TRBV28, the J call TRBJ1-6; D perhaps matches TRBD1 (5 bases). This CDR3 spans 14 amino acids. Germline-derived CDR1 and CDR2 are MDHEN and SYDVKM. V was clipped by 3 bases and J by 8 bases, with 11 bases between them. Written as DNA, the CDR3 is TGTGCCAGCAGTTTGCCAGGGCTCGATTCACCCCTCCACTTT. Its translation is CASSLPGLDSPLHF.

The chain employs TRBV4-1 and TRBJ2-7, with a tentative D call TRBD1 (5 bases). The V gene's germline CDR1 is MGHRA and CDR2 YSYEKL. This CDR3 contains 14 residues. V lost 3 bases, J lost 2 bases, and 11 bases lay in between. DNA for the CDR3: TGCGCCAGCAGCCATGTTGACAGAGCCTACGAGCAGTACTTC. It is translated as CASSHVDRAYEQYF.

The chain has TRBV2 and TRBJ2-1; 7 bases map to TRBD2. V gave up 4 bases and J gave up 7 bases; unmatched junction bases: 10. The CDR3 is made up of 15 amino acids. CDR1 and CDR2 (germline): SNHLY, FYNNEI. CDR3 region: CASSVSRLAGNEQFF. The CDR3 DNA sequence: TGTGCCAGCAGTGTTTCGAGACTAGCAGGAAATGAGCAGTTCTTC.

The rearrangement links TRBV20-1 to TRBJ2-5, with D unclear. Per the germline V gene, CDR1 is DFQATT and CDR2 is SNEGSKA (reference sequence). The V gene lost 5 bases and the J gene lost 4 bases, with 8 bases spanning the gap. CDR3 length equals 11 residues. CDR3 loop: CSAGWGETQYF. For the CDR3, the DNA is TGCAGTGCTGGATGGGGAGAGACCCAGTACTTC.

This clonotype was counted many times. The V gene is TRBV6-1, the J gene TRBJ1-1; D remains ambiguous. The CDR3 loop spans 13 amino acids. CDR1 is MNHNS and CDR2 is SASEGT in the germline V gene. The germline V and J ends were trimmed by 7 bases and 0 bases, with 9 bases remaining between them. CDR3 loop: CASKPGMNTEAFF. In nucleotides, the CDR3 is TGTGCCAGCAAACCGGGGATGAACACTGAAGCTTTCTTT.

This clonotype was seen ten or more times. The gene calls are TRBV6-1 and TRBJ2-7, with 9 bases that match TRBD1. This CDR3 has 15 residues. J lost 3 bases, V lost 7 bases, and 10 bases had no gene match. CDR1 and CDR2 (germline): MNHNS, SASEGT. The CDR3 reads CASTLTGTGSYEQYF. CDR3 DNA sequence: TGTGCCAGCACCCTAACGGGGACAGGGAGCTACGAGCAGTACTTC.

J is TRBJ1-5 and V is TRBV4-1; D gene uncertain. Between the trimmed V and J ends, which lost 3 bases and 0 bases, there was a span of 12 bases. The CDR3 sequence is 16 residues long. Germline lookup yields CDR1 MGHRA and CDR2 YSYEKL. CDR3 bases: TGCGCCAGCAGCCAGGCCTCCAAGGGTAGCAATCAGCCCCAGCATTTT. Translating it yields CASSQASKGSNQPQHF.

In this sample, this clonotype turned up many times. This chain connects TRBV12-3 or TRBV12-4 to TRBJ2-7; TRBD1 matches at 8 bases. The V gene end was trimmed by 1 base and the J gene end by 4 bases; junction bases not matched to a gene: 12. The CDR3 length is 17 residues. The CDR3 loop reads CASSLDGTRGRGYEQYF. The CDR3, as DNA: TGTGCCAGCAGTTTAGACGGTACCAGGGGGCGCGGGTACGAGCAGTACTTC.